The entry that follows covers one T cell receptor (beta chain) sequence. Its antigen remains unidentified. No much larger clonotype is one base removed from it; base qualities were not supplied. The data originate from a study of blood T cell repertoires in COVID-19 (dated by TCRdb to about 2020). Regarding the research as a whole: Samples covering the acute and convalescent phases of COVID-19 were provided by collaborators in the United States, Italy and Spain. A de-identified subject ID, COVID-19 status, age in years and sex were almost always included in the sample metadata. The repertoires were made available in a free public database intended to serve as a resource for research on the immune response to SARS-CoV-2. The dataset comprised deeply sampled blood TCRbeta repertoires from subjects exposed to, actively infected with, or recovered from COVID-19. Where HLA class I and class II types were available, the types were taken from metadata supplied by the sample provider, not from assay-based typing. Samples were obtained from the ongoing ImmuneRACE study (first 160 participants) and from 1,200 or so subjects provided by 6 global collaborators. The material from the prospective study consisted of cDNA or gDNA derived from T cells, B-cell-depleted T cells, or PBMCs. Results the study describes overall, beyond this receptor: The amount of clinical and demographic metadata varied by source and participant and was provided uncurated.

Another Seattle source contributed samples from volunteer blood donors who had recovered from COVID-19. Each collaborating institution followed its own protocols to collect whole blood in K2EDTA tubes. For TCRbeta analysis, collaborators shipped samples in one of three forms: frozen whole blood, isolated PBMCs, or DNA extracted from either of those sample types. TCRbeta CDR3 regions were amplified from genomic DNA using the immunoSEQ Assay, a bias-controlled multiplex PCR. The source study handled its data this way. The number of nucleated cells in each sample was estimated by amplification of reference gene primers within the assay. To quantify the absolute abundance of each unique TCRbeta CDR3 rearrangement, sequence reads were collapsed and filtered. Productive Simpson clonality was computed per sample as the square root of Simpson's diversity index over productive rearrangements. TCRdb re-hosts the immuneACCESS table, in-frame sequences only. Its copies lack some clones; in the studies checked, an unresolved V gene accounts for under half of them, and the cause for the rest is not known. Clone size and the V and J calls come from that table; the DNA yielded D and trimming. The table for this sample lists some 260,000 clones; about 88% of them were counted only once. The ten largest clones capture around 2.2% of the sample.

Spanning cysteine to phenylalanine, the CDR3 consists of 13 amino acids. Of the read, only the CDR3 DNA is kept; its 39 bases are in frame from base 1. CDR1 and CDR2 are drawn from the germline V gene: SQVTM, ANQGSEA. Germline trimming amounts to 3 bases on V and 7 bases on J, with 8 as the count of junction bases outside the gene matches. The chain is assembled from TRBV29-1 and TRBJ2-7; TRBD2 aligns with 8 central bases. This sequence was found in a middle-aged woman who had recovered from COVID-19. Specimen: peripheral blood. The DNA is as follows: TGCAGCGTTGATCGATTAGCGGGATTTGAGCAGTACTTC. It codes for CSVDRLAGFEQYF.